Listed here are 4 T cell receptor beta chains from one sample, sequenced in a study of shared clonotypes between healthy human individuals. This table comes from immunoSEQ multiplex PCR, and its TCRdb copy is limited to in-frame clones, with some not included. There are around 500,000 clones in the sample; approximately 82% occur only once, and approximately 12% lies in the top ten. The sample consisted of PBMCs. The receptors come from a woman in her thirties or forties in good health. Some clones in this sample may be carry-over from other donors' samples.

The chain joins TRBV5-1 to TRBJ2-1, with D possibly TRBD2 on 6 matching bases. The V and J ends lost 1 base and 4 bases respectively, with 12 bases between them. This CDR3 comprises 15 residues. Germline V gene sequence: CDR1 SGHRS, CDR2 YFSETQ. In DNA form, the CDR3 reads TGCGCCAGCAGCTTGCGGGCTAGCGAGTACAATGAGCAGTTCTTC. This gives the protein CASSLRASEYNEQFF.

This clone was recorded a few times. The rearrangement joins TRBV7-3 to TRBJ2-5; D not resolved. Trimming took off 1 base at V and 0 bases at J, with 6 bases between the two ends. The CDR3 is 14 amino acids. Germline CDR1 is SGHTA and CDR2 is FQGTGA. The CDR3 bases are TGTGCCAGCAGCTTAATACAGTACCAAGAGACCCAGTACTTC. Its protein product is CASSLIQYQETQYF.

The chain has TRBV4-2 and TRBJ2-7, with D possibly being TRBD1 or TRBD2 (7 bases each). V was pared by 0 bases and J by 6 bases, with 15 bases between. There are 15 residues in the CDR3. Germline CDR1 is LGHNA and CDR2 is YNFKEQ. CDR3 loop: CASSQEDREGTEQYF. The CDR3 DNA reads TGTGCCAGCAGCCAAGAAGACAGGGAGGGGACCGAGCAGTACTTC.

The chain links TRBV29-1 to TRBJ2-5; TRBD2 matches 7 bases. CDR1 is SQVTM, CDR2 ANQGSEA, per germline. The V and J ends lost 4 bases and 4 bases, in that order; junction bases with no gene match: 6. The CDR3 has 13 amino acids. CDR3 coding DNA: TGCAGCGTTGGGGGGGGGATGCCAGAGACCCAGTACTTC. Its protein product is CSVGGGMPETQYF. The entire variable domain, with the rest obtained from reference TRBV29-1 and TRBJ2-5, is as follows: SAVISQKPSRDICQRGTSLTIQCQVDSQVTMMFWYRQQPGQSLTLIATANQGSEATYESGFVIDKFPISRPNLTFSTLTVSNMSPEDSSIYLCSVGGGMPETQYFGPGTRLLVL.